These 32 T cell receptor beta chains share one sample of origin, sequenced in a study of blood T cell repertoires in COVID-19. Assay used: immunoSEQ multiplex PCR; TCRdb lists only in-frame clones, some missing. The sample shows 200,000 to 250,000 clones, more than 70% of them seen only once. The sequencing input was peripheral blood. Every receptor here comes from a man in his forties or fifties with COVID-19, enrolled during active disease.

This chain joins TRBV2 and TRBJ2-1; 9 positions match TRBD2. There are 17 residues in the CDR3. Germline assignment: CDR1 SNHLY and CDR2 FYNNEI. With V trimmed by 1 base and J by 8 bases, 12 bases remained unmatched. The CDR3 sequence: CASSEVVAGATGDEQFF. In DNA form, the CDR3 reads TGTGCCAGCAGTGAAGTAGTAGCGGGGGCCACGGGGGATGAGCAGTTCTTC.

This chain joins TRBV28 and TRBJ2-7, with 8 bases matching TRBD1. CDR3 length: 14 residues. CDR1 is MDHEN and CDR2 is SYDVKM in the germline V gene. V lost 6 bases and J lost 6; bases outside the gene matches: 10. CDR3 sequence: CASRSGQGSSEQYF. In DNA, the CDR3 is TGTGCCAGCAGGAGTGGACAGGGTTCAAGCGAGCAGTACTTC.

This clone occurred once. The chain recombines TRBV7-8 with TRBJ2-5, with 7 positions matching TRBD1. The CDR3 consists of 12 residues. V was pared by 5 bases and J by 5 bases, with 2 bases of the junction left unmatched. In germline, CDR1 is SGHVS, CDR2 FQNEAQ. In DNA, the CDR3 is TGTGCCAGCAGCCTGGGACAGGAGACCCAGTACTTC. Its translation: CASSLGQETQYF. Full variable domain (rest looked up from reference TRBV7-8 and TRBJ2-5): GAGVSQSPRYKVAKRGQDVALRCDPISGHVSLFWYQQALGQGPEFLTYFQNEAQLDKSGLPSDRFFAERPEGSVSTLKIQRTQQEDSAVYLCASSLGQETQYFGPGTRLLVL.

This chain connects TRBV29-1 to TRBJ2-7; 8 bases map to TRBD1. V shed 4 bases, J shed 4 bases, and the junction held 9 bases outside the gene matches. Germline CDR1 reads SQVTM; CDR2 reads ANQGSEA. The CDR3 runs 14 residues. The DNA for the CDR3 is TGCAGCGTTGTCTTCGGACAGGGTGGGTACGAGCAGTACTTC. Translation: CSVVFGQGGYEQYF.

This clone was seen just once. This chain joins TRBV11-3 and TRBJ1-3; 7 nucleotides line up with TRBD1. The germline V gene has CDR1 SGHNT and CDR2 YENEEA. The length of the CDR3 is 15 residues. The junction had 8 bases not matched to a gene; V was cut back by 5 bases and J by 4 bases. The CDR3 bases are TGTGCCAGCAGCCCTTCTGACAGGGTGGGAAACACCATATATTTT. Residues: CASSPSDRVGNTIYF. The full variable domain, with the rest looked up from reference TRBV11-3 and TRBJ1-3, is EAGVVQSPRYKIIEKKQPVAFWCNPISGHNTLYWYLQNLGQGPELLIRYENEEAVDDSQLPKDRFSAERLKGVDSTLKIQPAELGDSAVYLCASSPSDRVGNTIYFGEGSWLTVV.

V is TRBV28 and J is TRBJ1-1; D may be TRBD1 (5 bases). The CDR3 contains 13 residues. V was pared by 4 bases and J by 5 bases, with 11 bases between. Per germline, CDR1 MDHEN and CDR2 SYDVKM. The DNA of the CDR3 is TGTGCCAGCAGTTCAGGGTATGTTACTGAAGCTTTCTTT. This codes for CASSSGYVTEAFF.

The V and J genes are TRBV28 and TRBJ1-3; D perhaps matches TRBD1 (5 bases). This CDR3 has 14 amino acids. Trimming took 7 bases from V and 0 from J, leaving 10 bases between them. Germline V gene data show CDR1 as MDHEN and CDR2 as SYDVKM. The CDR3 coding sequence is TGTGCCAGCAAACAGGTCCTCTCTGGAAACACCATATATTTT. Translating gives CASKQVLSGNTIYF.

The genes are TRBV6-5 and TRBJ2-7; 9 nucleotides agree with TRBD1. Trimming at V came to 7 bases and at J to 4 bases, leaving 11 bases not matched to a gene. This CDR3 comprises 15 residues. Germline CDR1 is MNHEY and CDR2 is SVGAGI. The CDR3 loop reads CASNKPGQGEYEQYF. The CDR3 coding sequence is TGTGCCAGCAATAAACCGGGACAGGGAGAATACGAGCAGTACTTC.

V usage is TRBV4-2 and J usage is TRBJ2-2, with 7 bases fitting TRBD1. The CDR3 has 15 amino acids. The trim removed 0 bases at V and 7 bases at J, leaving 5 bases unmatched. CDR1 is LGHNA, CDR2 YNFKEQ, per germline. This CDR3 reads CASSQEGQSNGELFF. Here the CDR3 DNA reads TGTGCCAGCAGCCAAGAGGGACAGAGCAACGGGGAGCTGTTTTTT.

The gene calls are TRBV7-3 and TRBJ2-3, with 8 bases matching TRBD1. CDR3 size: 17 residues. Losses at the gene ends were 5 bases for V and 0 bases for J; bases not matched to a gene: 10. CDR1 is SGHTA, CDR2 FQGTGA, per germline. The CDR3 nucleotides read TGTGCCAGCAGCCCGCGTCCAGGGGGCTTCAGCACAGATACGCAGTATTTT. Its translation: CASSPRPGGFSTDTQYF.

The chain couples TRBV12-3 or TRBV12-4 to TRBJ1-3; no firm D call. CDR3 length: 13 residues. V lost 5 bases and J 4 bases, leaving 9 bases between the germline ends. The CDR3 nucleotides are TGTGCCAGCAGTCCACTGCCAGGAAACACCATATATTTT. Amino acid sequence: CASSPLPGNTIYF.

The chain couples TRBV30 to TRBJ2-7, with TRBD2 matching over 7 bases. The germline CDR1 and CDR2 sequences are GTSNPN and SVGIG (reference sequence). J lost 2 bases, V lost 4 bases, and 11 bases had no gene match. The CDR3 length is 15 residues. DNA for the CDR3: TGTGCCTGGACCTTTTCTGGCGGGGGTACCTACGAGCAGTACTTC. This codes for CAWTFSGGGTYEQYF.

This rearrangement joins TRBV19 to TRBJ2-1; a weak D match, TRBD2 (5 bases). Germline CDR1 and CDR2: LNHDA and SQIVND (reference sequence). The CDR3 runs to 15 residues. The V and J ends lost 1 base and 9 bases respectively, with 16 bases between them. CDR3 DNA: TGTGCCAGTAGTATAGTTGAGGCGGGTTCGACTGAGCAGTTCTTC. The encoded protein is CASSIVEAGSTEQFF.

This chain joins TRBV30 and TRBJ1-6; 8 bases align to TRBD1. The CDR3 runs 18 residues. The V segment lost 1 base and the J segment 3 bases; nucleotides outside the gene matches: 11. Germline lookup yields CDR1 GTSNPN and CDR2 SVGIG (reference sequence). The CDR3 DNA reads as TGTGCCTGGAGTGGGACAGGGAGCTTCGAAGGCTATAATTCACCCCTCCACTTT. This encodes CAWSGTGSFEGYNSPLHF.

V usage is TRBV1 and J usage is TRBJ1-6. TRBV1 is marked as a pseudogene. The CDR3 is 14 amino acids. Written as DNA, the CDR3 is TGCACCAGCAGCCAAGATGGGAGGAGTTCACCCCTCCACTTT. This gives the protein CTSSQDGRSSPLHF.

The genes are TRBV28 and TRBJ1-4; 12 bases line up with TRBD1. Trimming cost V 8 bases and J 0 bases; bases outside gene matches: 7. Germline V CDR1 and CDR2: MDHEN, SYDVKM. The CDR3 totals 17 residues. CDR3 loop: CASRDRGRPPTNEKLFF. CDR3 bases: TGTGCCAGCCGGGACAGGGGGCGCCCCCCAACTAATGAAAAACTGTTTTTT.

In DNA form, the CDR3 reads TGTGCCAGCTCACCCTATCAACAGGCTGGCAATCAGCCCCAGCATTTT. Its protein product is CASSPYQQAGNQPQHF. The J gene is TRBJ1-5, the V gene TRBV18; tentative D call: TRBD1 (5 bases). CDR3 size: 16 residues. With 3 bases removed from V and 2 bases from J, the gap between germline ends came to 14 bases. From germline, CDR1 is KGHSH and CDR2 LQKENI.

This sequence joins TRBV5-6 and TRBJ2-5; 11 bases line up with TRBD1. V lost 4 bases to trimming and J lost 5 bases; unmatched junction nucleotides: 7. The V gene's germline CDR1 is SGHDT and CDR2 YYEEEE. This CDR3 is built from 15 residues. For the CDR3, the DNA is TGTGCCAGCAGCACCGCCGGGACAGGGGGTGAGACCCAGTACTTC. This gives the protein CASSTAGTGGETQYF.

Points on this clone: Other DNA variants within this sample encode the same CDR3. This chain connects TRBV30 to TRBJ1-1, with D possibly being TRBD1 (5 bases). V was shortened by 5 bases and J by 3 bases, with 19 bases between the two germline ends. Germline V gene sequence: CDR1 GTSNPN, CDR2 SVGIG (reference sequence). The CDR3 consists of 15 residues. CDR3 loop: CAWAKLQASDTEAFF. In nucleotides, the CDR3 is TGTGCCTGGGCCAAATTACAGGCTTCGGACACTGAAGCTTTCTTT.

The CDR3 nucleotides are TGTGCCAGCAGCTTAGGACAGGGAGGACAGCAGTACTTC. This codes for CASSLGQGGQQYF. The rearrangement links TRBV7-3 to TRBJ2-7; 8 bases are a match to TRBD1. The CDR3 spans 13 residues. Per the germline V gene, CDR1 is SGHTA and CDR2 is FQGTGA. J lost 8 bases, V lost 2 bases, and 5 bases had no gene match.

The CDR3 region is CASSLGLHNEQFF. The CDR3 DNA reads TGTGCCAGCAGCTTAGGCCTACACAATGAGCAGTTCTTC. The rearrangement links TRBV7-9 to TRBJ2-1; D remains ambiguous. The V gene lost 1 base and the J gene lost 5 bases, with 6 bases spanning the gap. Germline CDR1 is SEHNR and CDR2 is FQNEAQ (reference sequence). This CDR3 region has 13 residues.

V is TRBV6-4 and J is TRBJ2-3; 8 bases agree with TRBD1. There are 15 residues in the CDR3. Unmatched junction bases numbered 9, after V lost 7 bases and J lost 3 bases. CDR1 MRHNA and CDR2 SNTAGT come from the germline V gene. The CDR3 protein is CASTLDRVRTDTQYF. The CDR3 DNA follows: TGTGCCAGCACCCTGGACAGGGTAAGGACAGATACGCAGTATTTT.

The chain links TRBV28 to TRBJ1-6, with D possibly matching TRBD1 (6 bases). From germline, CDR1 is MDHEN and CDR2 SYDVKM. CDR3 size: 15 residues. Trimming pared 7 bases from V and 8 bases from J, leaving 18 bases between. CDR3 DNA: TGTGCCAGCACCCAGGGGCCAGGGATGGATTCACCCCTCCACTTT. Its protein product is CASTQGPGMDSPLHF.

This clone was recorded a few times. The chain combines TRBV18 with TRBJ1-4, with D perhaps TRBD1 (5 bases). The CDR3 is 15 residues long. V was clipped by 3 bases and J by 0 bases, with 8 bases between them. Germline V CDR1 and CDR2: KGHSH, LQKENI. The CDR3: CASSPSTATNEKLFF. The CDR3 DNA sequence: TGTGCCAGCTCACCCTCGACAGCAACTAATGAAAAACTGTTTTTT. Based on the CDR3 plus reference TRBV18 and TRBJ1-4, the full variable domain is NAGVMQNPRHLVRRRGQEARLRCSPMKGHSHVYWYRQLPEEGLKFMVYLQKENIIDESGMPKERFSAEFPKEGPSILRIQQVVRGDSAAYFCASSPSTATNEKLFFGSGTQLSVL.

The chain is built from TRBV5-5 and TRBJ2-1; TRBD2 agrees at 9 bases. This CDR3 is built from 17 residues. V lost 0 bases to trimming and J lost 5 bases; unmatched junction nucleotides: 9. Germline V lookup: CDR1 SGHKS, CDR2 YYEKEE (reference sequence). Here the CDR3 reads CASSLGFAGGLDNEQFF. The DNA of the CDR3 is TGTGCCAGCAGCTTGGGTTTTGCGGGGGGGCTTGACAATGAGCAGTTCTTC.

The chain joins TRBV28 to TRBJ2-5; 8 nucleotides line up with TRBD2. Germline V gene sequence: CDR1 MDHEN, CDR2 SYDVKM. V shed 8 bases and J 4 bases; nucleotides not matched to a gene: 6. This CDR3 spans 13 amino acids. CDR3 loop: CASDFTSGETQYF. The CDR3 DNA reads as TGTGCCAGCGACTTTACTAGCGGAGAGACCCAGTACTTC.

This clone was observed a handful of times. The genes are TRBV15 and TRBJ2-5, with 8 bases identical to TRBD1. V lost 1 base and J lost 5; bases outside the gene matches: 6. CDR1 is LNHNV and CDR2 is YYDKDF in the germline V gene (reference sequence). This CDR3 region has 15 residues. The CDR3 region has the DNA TGTGCCACCAGCAGAGGACAGGGGTCGGCTGAGACCCAGTACTTC. This gives the protein CATSRGQGSAETQYF.

This rearrangement joins TRBV6-1 to TRBJ2-5; D is uncertain. The length of the CDR3 is 15 residues. From germline, CDR1 is MNHNS and CDR2 SASEGT. V lost 7 bases and J lost 6, with 21 bases in between. DNA for the CDR3: TGTGCCAGCACCACTCAACCGATCACTGCTAAGACCCAGTACTTC. Encoded protein: CASTTQPITAKTQYF.

This chain connects TRBV18 to TRBJ2-5, with TRBD1 as a possible D gene (5 bases). CDR3 length: 14 amino acids. V was cut by 2 bases and J by 1 base, with 8 bases left in between. Germline CDR1 reads KGHSH; CDR2 reads LQKENI. The CDR3 reads CASSPSGIQETQYF. CDR3 bases: TGTGCCAGCTCACCATCAGGGATCCAAGAGACCCAGTACTTC.

The chain uses TRBV7-9 and TRBJ2-7; D remains ambiguous. The length of the CDR3 is 14 residues. The V gene's germline CDR1 is SEHNR and CDR2 FQNEAQ (reference sequence). V was cut by 1 base and J by 1 base, with 8 bases left in between. For the CDR3, the DNA is TGTGCCAGCAGCTTAGTTGCGACTTCCTACGAGCAGTACTTC. It codes for CASSLVATSYEQYF.

Here the CDR3 reads CASSNRASGFGQYF. DNA for the CDR3: TGTGCCAGTAGTAACCGCGCCTCCGGTTTCGGGCAGTACTTC. The V and J genes are TRBV19 and TRBJ2-7, with no clear D. The V gene's germline CDR1 is LNHDA and CDR2 SQIVND (reference sequence). Trimming took off 4 bases at V and 9 bases at J, with 19 bases between the two ends. The length of the CDR3 is 14 residues.

The rearrangement uses TRBV5-1 and TRBJ2-1; D gene uncertain. The ends were cut back, 1 base at V and 7 bases at J, with 21 bases in the middle. This CDR3 comprises 17 residues. The germline gives CDR1 SGHRS, CDR2 YFSETQ. The chain's CDR3 is CASSLSTSPQSGNEQFF. In nucleotides, the CDR3 is TGCGCCAGCAGCTTGTCGACAAGCCCACAATCCGGAAATGAGCAGTTCTTC.